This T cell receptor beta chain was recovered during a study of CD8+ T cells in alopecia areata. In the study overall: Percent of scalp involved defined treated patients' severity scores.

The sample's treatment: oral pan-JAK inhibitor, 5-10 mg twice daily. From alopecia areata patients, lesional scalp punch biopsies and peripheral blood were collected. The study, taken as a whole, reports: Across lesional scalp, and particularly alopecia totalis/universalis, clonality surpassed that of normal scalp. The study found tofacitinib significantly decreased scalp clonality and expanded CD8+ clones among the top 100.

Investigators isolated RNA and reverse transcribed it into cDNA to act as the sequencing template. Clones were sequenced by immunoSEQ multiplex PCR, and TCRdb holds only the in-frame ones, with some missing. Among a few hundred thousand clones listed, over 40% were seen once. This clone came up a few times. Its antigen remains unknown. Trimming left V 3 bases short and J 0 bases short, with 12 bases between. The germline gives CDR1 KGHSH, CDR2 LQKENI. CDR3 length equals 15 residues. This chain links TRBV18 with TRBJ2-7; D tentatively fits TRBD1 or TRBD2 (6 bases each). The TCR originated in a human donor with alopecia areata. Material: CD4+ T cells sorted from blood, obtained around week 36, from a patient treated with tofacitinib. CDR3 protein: CASSPLGGFSYEQYF. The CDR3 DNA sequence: TGTGCCAGCTCACCTTTAGGGGGGTTCTCCTACGAGCAGTACTTC.